The subject of this entry is one TCR beta chain. This sample is part of a study of OX40 agonist ivuxolimab in advanced cancers. Trimming took off 0 bases at V and 7 bases at J, with 10 bases between the two ends. Looked up from germline, CDR1 is ENHRY and CDR2 is SYGVKD. This CDR3 has 14 residues. Assay used: immunoSEQ multiplex PCR; TCRdb lists only in-frame clones, some missing. The data show tens of thousands of clones, 75% to 85% seen once. This clonotype originated in an adult with an advanced solid tumor such as melanoma, head and neck, liver or kidney cancer. The genes are TRBV10-3 and TRBJ2-4; the D gene is possibly TRBD1 (5 bases). Here the sequenced sample was CD4+ or CD8+ T cells sorted from blood, taken in a trial of the OX40 agonist ivuxolimab. The CDR3 loop is CAISESAGQNIQYF. CDR3 coding DNA: TGTGCCATCAGTGAGTCGGCAGGGCAGAACATTCAGTACTTC.